A selection of T cell receptor beta chains follows, all from one sample in a study of tumor and adjacent non-tumor tissue in lung cancer. One entry per CDR3 protein results from TCRdb running MiXCR on the multiplex PCR reads. The sample lists 45,000 or so distinct CDR3 sequences, roughly 62% seen once, with around 19% in the top ten. The sample was distant non-tumor lung tissue. These receptor sequences come from a middle-aged woman with non-small cell lung cancer. Both conserved end residues are part of each CDR3. Fields, in order: D gene, V gene, J gene, CDR3 protein. A D gene is named only where the DNA matches it firmly.

-	TRBV6-2/TRBV6-3	TRBJ2-1	CASSYSTTLSRVGYNEQFF
-	TRBV29-1	TRBJ2-4	CIAAAVAGVNIQYF
-	TRBV28	TRBJ1-2	CASSLSGGPSLVVGYTF
-	TRBV30	TRBJ2-1	CAWIPRGVGTPNKQFF
-	TRBV4-1	TRBJ2-3	CASSPAWQLGSQYF
-	TRBV28	TRBJ1-5	CASSPVGGLDQPQHF
-	TRBV11-2	TRBJ2-2	CASSLVLVGAGELFF
TRBD2	TRBV11-2	TRBJ2-1	CASSLGPLAGCNGQFF
-	TRBV24-1	TRBJ2-3	CATCDSTTDTQYF
-	TRBV11-2	TRBJ1-2	CASSFGRTAYGYTF
TRBD2	TRBV5-6	TRBJ2-5	CASSHTAGGRETQYF
TRBD1	TRBV6-6	TRBJ2-3	CASRMTVGQGTSTDTQYF
TRBD1	TRBV28	TRBJ1-2	CASSFSARGQGRGYTF
TRBD2	TRBV28	TRBJ2-7	CASSFRTRPIYEQYF
TRBD2	TRBV11-2	TRBJ2-3	CASSLRGRTSEADTQYF
-	TRBV5-1	TRBJ2-3	CASSLVPERADTQYF
TRBD1	TRBV6-5	TRBJ1-1	CVSRDRASTEAFF
-	TRBV4-1	TRBJ1-2	CANNQDSRGYGYTF
-	TRBV6-1	TRBJ2-1	CVSSKDGSSYNEQFF
TRBD1	TRBV30	TRBJ2-3	CAWSRQASGTDMQYF
TRBD2	TRBV6-1	TRBJ2-3	CASSATSSGGTDTQYF
TRBD2	TRBV30	TRBJ2-2	CAWRGSGGVRVGELFF
TRBD1	TRBV20-1	TRBJ2-2	CIASRQGANAGELFF
TRBD1	TRBV2	TRBJ2-7	CASRDLRGRPYEQYF
-	TRBV29-1	TRBJ2-1	CTVGRASYNEQFF
-	TRBV11-2	TRBJ2-2	CARSLARDRTLGGGLFF
TRBD2	TRBV11-2	TRBJ2-7	CASSGGLAGGLGEQYF
TRBD1	TRBV6-6	TRBJ2-7	CVSNTRDRVPEQYF
-	TRBV4-2	TRBJ2-3	CASSQDPVTDTQYF
-	TRBV9	TRBJ2-7	CASSVSRELPYEEYF
-	TRBV29-1	TRBJ1-2	CSAWDSGYTF
-	TRBV13	TRBJ2-3	CASASGGTDTQYF
-	TRBV5-6	TRBJ2-1	CASSFGEDSYNEQFF
TRBD1	TRBV11-1	TRBJ1-1	CTSSLAGQGIIEAFF
TRBD2	TRBV6-1	TRBJ2-3	CASSRTSGGDTDTQYF
-	TRBV6-1	TRBJ2-7	CTSSESGEYGEQYF
-	TRBV11-2	TRBJ1-4	CANSPRGLQGREKLYF
TRBD1	TRBV24-1	TRBJ2-7	CATSDPGQGSYEQYF
-	TRBV5-5	TRBJ1-2	CVSSPELLGYTF
TRBD1	TRBV6-6	TRBJ2-7	CASDARDRVPEQYF
-	TRBV12-3/TRBV12-4	TRBJ1-5	CASRRDSNQPQHF